This TCR beta chain came from a study of T cells in Graves' hyperthyroidism and ophthalmopathy. This clonotype was detected ten times or more. Calling Graves' hyperthyroidism stable meant ophthalmopathy did not progress within 18 months. The study based diagnoses on clinical symptoms, serum thyroxine and TRAb, thyroid ultrasound and orbital computed tomography. Template material for amplifying TCR beta CDR3 regions consisted of RNA transcripts. The TCR CDR3 was amplified in a first-round RT-PCR using the HTBI primer set. TCRdb fed the multiplex PCR reads into MiXCR, producing one record per CDR3 protein. The profile shows about 610,000 distinct CDR3 sequences, around 46% of them singletons. The ends were cut back, 0 bases at V and 2 bases at J, with 5 bases in the middle. Germline V gives CDR1 MNHEY, CDR2 SVGAGI. The CDR3 totals 13 residues.

Sequences were obtained from peripheral blood or thyroid tissue (not recorded which). The J gene is TRBJ2-7, the V gene TRBV6-5; D unclear. The source of this sequence is a woman between 18 and 29 years old with Graves' hyperthyroidism. The CDR3 DNA reads as TGTGCCAGCAGTTACTCGGGCGCCTACGAGCAGTACTTC. This gives the protein CASSYSGAYEQYF.